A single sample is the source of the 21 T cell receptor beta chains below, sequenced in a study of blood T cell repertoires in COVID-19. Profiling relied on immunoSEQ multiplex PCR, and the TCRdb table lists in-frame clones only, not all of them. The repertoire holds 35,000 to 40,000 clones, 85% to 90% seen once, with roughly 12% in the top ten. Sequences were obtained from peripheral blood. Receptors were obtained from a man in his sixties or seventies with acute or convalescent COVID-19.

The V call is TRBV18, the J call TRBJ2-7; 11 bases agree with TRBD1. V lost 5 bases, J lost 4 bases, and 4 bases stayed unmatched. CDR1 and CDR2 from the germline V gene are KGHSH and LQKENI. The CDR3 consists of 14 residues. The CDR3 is CASSSGQGGYEQYF. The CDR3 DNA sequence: TGTGCCAGCTCATCGGGACAGGGGGGTTACGAGCAGTACTTC.

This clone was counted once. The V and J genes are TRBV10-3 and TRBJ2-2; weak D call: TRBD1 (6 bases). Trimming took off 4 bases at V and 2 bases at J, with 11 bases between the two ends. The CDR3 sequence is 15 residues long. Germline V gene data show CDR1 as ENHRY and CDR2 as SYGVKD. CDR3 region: CAISVQGVNTGELFF. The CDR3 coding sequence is TGTGCCATCAGTGTACAGGGTGTTAACACCGGGGAGCTGTTTTTT.

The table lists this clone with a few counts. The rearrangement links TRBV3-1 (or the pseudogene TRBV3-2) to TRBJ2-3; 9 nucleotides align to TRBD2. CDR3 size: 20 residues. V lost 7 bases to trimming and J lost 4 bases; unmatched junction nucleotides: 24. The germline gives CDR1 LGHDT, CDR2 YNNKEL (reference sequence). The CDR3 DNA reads TGTGCCAGCACCGAATCGCTCTGGCTAGCGGGATTCCAGGTCGCAGATACGCAGTATTTT. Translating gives CASTESLWLAGFQVADTQYF.

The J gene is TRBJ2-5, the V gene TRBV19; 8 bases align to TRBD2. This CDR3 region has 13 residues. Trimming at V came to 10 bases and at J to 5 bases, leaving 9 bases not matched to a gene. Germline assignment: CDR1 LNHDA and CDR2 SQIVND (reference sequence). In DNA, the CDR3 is TGTGCCACCGAAAGCGGGAGTGGGGAGACCCAGTACTTC. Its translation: CATESGSGETQYF.

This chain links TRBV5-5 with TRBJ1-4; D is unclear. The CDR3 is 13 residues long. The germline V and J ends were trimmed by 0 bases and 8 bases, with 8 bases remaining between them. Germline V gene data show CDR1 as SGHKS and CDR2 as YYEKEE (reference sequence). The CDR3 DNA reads TGTGCCAGCAGCTTGGCGGTCCTCGAAAAACTGTTTTTT. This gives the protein CASSLAVLEKLFF.

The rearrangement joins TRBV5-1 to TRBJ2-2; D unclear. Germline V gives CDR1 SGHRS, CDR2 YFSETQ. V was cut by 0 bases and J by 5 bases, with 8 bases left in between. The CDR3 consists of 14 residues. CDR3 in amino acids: CASSLAQATGELFF. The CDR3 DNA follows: TGCGCCAGCAGCTTGGCTCAGGCTACCGGGGAGCTGTTTTTT.

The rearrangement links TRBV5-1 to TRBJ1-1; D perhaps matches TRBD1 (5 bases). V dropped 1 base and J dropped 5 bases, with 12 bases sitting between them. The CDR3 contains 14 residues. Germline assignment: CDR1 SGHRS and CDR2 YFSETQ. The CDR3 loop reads CASSLQGMDTEAFF. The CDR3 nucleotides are TGCGCCAGCAGCTTGCAGGGTATGGATACTGAAGCTTTCTTT.

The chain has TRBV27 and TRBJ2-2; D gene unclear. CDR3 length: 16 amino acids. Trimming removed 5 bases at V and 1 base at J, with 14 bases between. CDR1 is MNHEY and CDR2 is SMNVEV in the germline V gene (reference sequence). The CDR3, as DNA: TGTGCCAGCAGTCCCCGGAGCAGAATGAACACCGGGGAGCTGTTTTTT. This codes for CASSPRSRMNTGELFF.

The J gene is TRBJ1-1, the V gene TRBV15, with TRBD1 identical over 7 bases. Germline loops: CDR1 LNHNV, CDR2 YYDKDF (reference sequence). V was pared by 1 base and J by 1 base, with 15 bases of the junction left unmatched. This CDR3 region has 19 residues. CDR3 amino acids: CATSRGLMEGAKANTEAFF. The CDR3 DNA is TGTGCCACCAGCAGAGGATTAATGGAGGGGGCTAAAGCGAACACTGAAGCTTTCTTT.

The CDR3 coding sequence is TGTGCCAGCAGCCAACAGCGGGAACGAGATACGCAGTATTTT. Translation: CASSQQRERDTQYF. The chain joins TRBV7-2 to TRBJ2-3, with TRBD2 identical over 7 bases. Germline CDR1 reads SGHTA; CDR2 reads FQGNSA. The CDR3 runs to 14 residues. V gave up 5 bases and J gave up 5 bases; unmatched junction bases: 7. Full variable domain (missing parts from reference TRBV7-2 and TRBJ2-3): GAGVSQSPSNKVTEKGKDVELRCDPISGHTALYWYRQSLGQGLEFLIYFQGNSAPDKSGLPSDRFSAERTGGSVSTLTIQRTQQEDSAVYLCASSQQRERDTQYFGPGTRLTVL.

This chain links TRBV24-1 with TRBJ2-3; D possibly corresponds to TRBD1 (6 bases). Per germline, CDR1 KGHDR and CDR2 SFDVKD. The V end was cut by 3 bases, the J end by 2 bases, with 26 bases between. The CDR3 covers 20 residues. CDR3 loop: CATSDPWGPTAPIHTDTQYF. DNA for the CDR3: TGTGCCACCAGTGATCCATGGGGGCCTACAGCCCCAATACACACAGATACGCAGTATTTT.

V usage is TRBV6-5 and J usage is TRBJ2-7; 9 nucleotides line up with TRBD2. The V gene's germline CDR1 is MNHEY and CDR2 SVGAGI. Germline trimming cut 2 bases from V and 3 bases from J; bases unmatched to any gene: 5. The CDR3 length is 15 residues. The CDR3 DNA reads TGTGCCAGCAGTTACGGGGGACTAGCCTTCTACGAGCAGTACTTC. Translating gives CASSYGGLAFYEQYF.

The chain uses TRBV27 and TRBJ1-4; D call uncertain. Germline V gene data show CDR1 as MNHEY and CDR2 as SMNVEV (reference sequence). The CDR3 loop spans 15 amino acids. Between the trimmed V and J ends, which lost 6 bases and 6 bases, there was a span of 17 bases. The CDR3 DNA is TGTGCCAGCAGAGCCGAGTACGGGTTTGATGAAAAACTGTTTTTT. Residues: CASRAEYGFDEKLFF.

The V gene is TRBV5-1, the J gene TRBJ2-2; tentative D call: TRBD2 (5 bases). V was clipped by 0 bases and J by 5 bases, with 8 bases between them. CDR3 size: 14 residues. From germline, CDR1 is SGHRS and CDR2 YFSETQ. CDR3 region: CASSLGTLTGELFF. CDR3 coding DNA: TGCGCCAGCAGCTTGGGGACTCTTACCGGGGAGCTGTTTTTT.

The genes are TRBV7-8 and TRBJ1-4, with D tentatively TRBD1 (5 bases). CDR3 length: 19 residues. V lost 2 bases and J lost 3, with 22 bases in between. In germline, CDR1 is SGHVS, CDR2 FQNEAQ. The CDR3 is CASSLSEYSGGTANEKLFF. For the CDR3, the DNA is TGTGCCAGCAGCTTATCGGAATATTCGGGGGGAACGGCTAATGAAAAACTGTTTTTT.

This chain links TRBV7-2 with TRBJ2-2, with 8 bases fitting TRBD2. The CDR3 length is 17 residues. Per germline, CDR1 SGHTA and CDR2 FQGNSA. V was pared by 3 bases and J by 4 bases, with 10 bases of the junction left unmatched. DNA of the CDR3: TGTGCCAGCAGCTTGCAAGGACTAGCCACCGGCACCGGGGAGCTGTTTTTT. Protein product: CASSLQGLATGTGELFF.

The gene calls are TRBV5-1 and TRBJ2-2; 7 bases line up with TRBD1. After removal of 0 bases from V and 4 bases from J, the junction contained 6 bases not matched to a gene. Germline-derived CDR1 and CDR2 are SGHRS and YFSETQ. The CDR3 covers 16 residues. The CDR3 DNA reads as TGCGCCAGCAGCTTGGGGACAGGCCGGTCCACCGGGGAGCTGTTTTTT. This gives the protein CASSLGTGRSTGELFF.

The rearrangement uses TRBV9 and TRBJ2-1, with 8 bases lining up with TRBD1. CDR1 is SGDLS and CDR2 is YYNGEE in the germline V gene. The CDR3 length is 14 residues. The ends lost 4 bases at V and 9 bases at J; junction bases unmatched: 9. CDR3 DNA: TGTGCCAGCAGCCCCCGGACAGGGACAAGTGAGCAGTTCTTC. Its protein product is CASSPRTGTSEQFF.

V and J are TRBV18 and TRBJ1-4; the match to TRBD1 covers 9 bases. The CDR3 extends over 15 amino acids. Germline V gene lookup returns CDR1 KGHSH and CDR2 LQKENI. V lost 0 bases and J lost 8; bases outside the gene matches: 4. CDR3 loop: CASSPPGQGGEKLFF. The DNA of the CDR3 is TGTGCCAGCTCACCACCGGGACAGGGAGGCGAAAAACTGTTTTTT.

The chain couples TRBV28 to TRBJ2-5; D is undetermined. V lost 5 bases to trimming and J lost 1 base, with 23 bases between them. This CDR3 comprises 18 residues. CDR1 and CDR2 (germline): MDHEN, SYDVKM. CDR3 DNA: TGTGCCAGCAGTCTTATAAGTGTAGACACGGCTATCCAAGAGACCCAGTACTTC. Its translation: CASSLISVDTAIQETQYF.

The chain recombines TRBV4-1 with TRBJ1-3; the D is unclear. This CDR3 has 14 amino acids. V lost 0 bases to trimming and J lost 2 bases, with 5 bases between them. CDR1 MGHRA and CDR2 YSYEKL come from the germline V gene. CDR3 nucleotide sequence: TGCGCCAGCAGCCAAGAGGCAGCTGGAAACACCATATATTTT. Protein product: CASSQEAAGNTIYF.